This record covers a single T cell receptor beta chain. These data are taken from a study of cytomegalovirus exposure and HLA in healthy donors. The PCR ran on 60 Vbeta and 13 Jbeta primers. TCRdb's table, derived via immunoSEQ multiplex PCR, lists solely in-frame clones and lacks some. The sample holds 99,000 or so clones, 75% to 85% seen once. The sample comprised PBMCs. This TCR derives from a man younger than 40 in good health and CMV-seronegative.

Written as DNA, the CDR3 is TGTGCCAGCACTAACACAGGGGGGCAGTACTTC. As protein: CASTNTGGQYF. The J gene is TRBJ2-7, the V gene TRBV2; TRBD1 matches at 8 bases. Germline trimming cut 7 bases from V and 9 bases from J; bases unmatched to any gene: 5. The CDR3 runs to 11 residues. Germline CDR1 SNHLY, CDR2 FYNNEI.